This T cell receptor beta chain emerged from a study of blood T cell repertoires in COVID-19. Study details: Acute and convalescent COVID-19 specimens originated in the United States, Italy and Spain.

Ages ranged from roughly 18 to 100 years, with residence in 24 US areas. Some clones are missing from TCRdb's copy, which holds only in-frame ones; the method was immunoSEQ multiplex PCR. Here the sample spans 210,000 or so clones, approximately 88% being singletons. This receptor was obtained from a woman in her twenties or thirties who had been exposed to COVID-19. Sequences were obtained from PBMCs or T cells enriched from blood (not recorded which).

CDR3 sequence reads: CASEQSSYNEQFF. The CDR3 coding sequence is TGTGCCAGCGAACAAAGCTCCTACAATGAGCAGTTCTTC. This rearrangement joins TRBV6-5 to TRBJ2-1; D is ambiguous. The V gene's germline CDR1 is MNHEY and CDR2 SVGAGI. Deletions cut 8 bases from V and 0 bases from J, with 8 bases between. The CDR3 spans 13 residues.